A single sample gave rise to the 19 T cell receptor beta chains below, sequenced in a study of blood T cells in healthy people across ages. The authors ran a second PCR of about 6 to 11 cycles using a sample-barcoded 5' primer and a J-beta primer mix. From the 5' RACE reads, TCRdb called clonotypes with MiXCR, one entry per CDR3 protein. The sample lists some 760,000 distinct CDR3 sequences; around 25% were seen once. The same data also contributed to another study, on T cells of mothers and their children.

Sequencing used blood. Receptors were obtained from a boy younger than 18 in good health.

This clonotype occurred a few times. At one end, the junction sequence differs from germline, possibly due to a read error. This rearrangement joins TRBV7-9 to TRBJ1-1; 7 nucleotides line up with TRBD1. The CDR3 has 12 amino acids. In germline, CDR1 is SEHNR, CDR2 FQNEAQ (reference sequence). The CDR3 is CTSSHGRGPAFF. In DNA, the CDR3 is TGTACCAGCAGCCACGGGAGGGGGCCAGCTTTCTTT.

This clonotype has only a few counts. The J gene is TRBJ2-5, the V gene TRBV7-2; weak D call: TRBD1 (6 bases). Germline lookup yields CDR1 SGHTA and CDR2 FQGNSA. V lost 5 bases and J 5 bases, leaving 18 bases between the germline ends. The CDR3 runs to 15 residues. In DNA, the CDR3 is TGTGCCAGCAGCACGGCGTCCACAGGGCTGGAGACCCAGTACTTC. It encodes CASSTASTGLETQYF.

The chain links TRBV28 to TRBJ2-1; 8 bases are a match to TRBD1. The germline V gene has CDR1 MDHEN and CDR2 SYDVKM. The CDR3 length is 13 residues. With V trimmed by 9 bases and J by 4 bases, 5 bases remained unmatched. The CDR3 is CARWTGSYNEQFF. CDR3 nucleotide sequence: TGTGCCAGATGGACAGGGTCTTACAATGAGCAGTTCTTC.

The chain has TRBV20-1 and TRBJ1-2; D not certain. The germline V and J ends were trimmed by 5 bases and 7 bases, with 20 bases remaining between them. The CDR3 runs 14 residues. CDR1 is DFQATT and CDR2 is SNEGSKA in the germline V gene (reference sequence). The DNA of the CDR3 is TGCAGTGCTGGCCCCCGGAACCTTCGCTCTGGCTACACCTTC. Its protein is CSAGPRNLRSGYTF.

The V call is TRBV29-1, the J call TRBJ2-1, with TRBD2 identical over 9 bases. In germline, CDR1 is SQVTM, CDR2 ANQGSEA. This CDR3 spans 13 amino acids. The trim removed 8 bases at V and 6 bases at J, leaving 8 bases unmatched. The CDR3 nucleotides read TGCAGCTCGCGGCGGGAGGGGTCCAATGAGCAGTTCTTC. Its protein is CSSRREGSNEQFF.

This clonotype was seen a handful of times. The rearrangement joins TRBV5-6 to TRBJ1-1; TRBD1 is a possible D gene (5 bases). CDR1 and CDR2 (germline): SGHDT, YYEEEE. V was clipped by 3 bases and J by 1 base, with 10 bases between them. The CDR3 spans 14 residues. CDR3: CASSSPQGNTEAFF. The CDR3 coding sequence is TGTGCCAGCAGCTCGCCCCAGGGGAACACTGAAGCTTTCTTT.

In its sample, this clonotype was seen a few times. The chain has TRBV10-3 and TRBJ2-7; D assignment may be TRBD1 or TRBD2 (5 bases each). The germline CDR1 and CDR2 sequences are ENHRY and SYGVKD. Trimming stripped 6 bases from V and 5 bases from J, with 23 bases between. This CDR3 contains 16 residues. The CDR3 DNA sequence: TGTGCCATCAGGGGTGGGGGTGGTAGGGGCGTCGACGAGCAGTACTTC. It codes for CAIRGGGGRGVDEQYF.

This clonotype appeared a few times. The chain is built from TRBV20-1 and TRBJ2-5; D unresolved. The J call may be incorrect, as the DNA end agrees better with TRBJ2-1. Germline lookup yields CDR1 DFQATT and CDR2 SNEGSKA (reference sequence). This CDR3 region has 13 residues. Here the CDR3 reads CSARVPLVFEQFF. CDR3 sequence (DNA): TGCAGTGCTAGGGTCCCGTTGGTCTTTGAGCAGTTCTTC.

The CDR3 protein is CASSSRDRFSTGELFF. CDR3 coding DNA: TGCGCCAGCAGCTCCCGGGACAGGTTTAGCACCGGGGAGCTGTTTTTT. This sequence joins TRBV5-1 and TRBJ2-2; 8 bases agree with TRBD1. The V gene end was trimmed by 3 bases and the J gene end by 4 bases; junction bases not matched to a gene: 8. Per the germline V gene, CDR1 is SGHRS and CDR2 is YFSETQ. The CDR3 spans 16 residues.

The chain couples TRBV10-2 to TRBJ2-1, with D hard to call. Germline values: CDR1 WSHSY, CDR2 SAAADI. This CDR3 is 13 amino acids long. Trimming removed 2 bases from V and 8 bases from J, with 10 bases in between. In DNA form, the CDR3 reads TGCGCCAGCAGTGAGGGGTTAATGGATGAGCAGTTCTTC. Amino acid sequence: CASSEGLMDEQFF.

V and J are TRBV21-1 and TRBJ2-5; TRBD2 is the table's D call, not checked against the DNA. TRBV21-1 is assigned pseudogene status. The CDR3 length is 14 residues. The CDR3 sequence: CASIKGDGGETQYF. DNA for the CDR3: TGTGCCAGCATCAAAGGGGATGGCGGGGAGACCCAGTACTTC.

This rearrangement joins TRBV7-9 to TRBJ2-7; 10 bases agree with TRBD2. Looked up from germline, CDR1 is SEHNR and CDR2 is FQNEAQ (reference sequence). The J segment lost 3 bases and the V segment lost 1 base, leaving 6 bases of the junction unmatched. The length of the CDR3 is 16 residues. The CDR3 loop reads CASSLGASGRFYEQYF. The DNA for the CDR3 is TGTGCCAGCAGCTTAGGGGCTAGCGGGAGATTCTACGAGCAGTACTTC.

This clonotype was counted between two and nine times. The chain uses TRBV7-2 and TRBJ2-7; 12 bases align to TRBD2. Losses at the gene ends were 5 bases for V and 5 bases for J; bases not matched to a gene: 4. CDR1 and CDR2 (germline): SGHTA, FQGNSA. CDR3 length: 14 amino acids. The CDR3 spells CASSETSGGHEQYF. The CDR3 DNA reads TGTGCCAGCAGCGAGACTAGCGGGGGCCACGAGCAGTACTTC.

The V gene is TRBV24-1, the J gene TRBJ2-1; 7 bases line up with TRBD1. Per germline, CDR1 KGHDR and CDR2 SFDVKD. J lost 3 bases, V lost 5 bases, and 6 bases had no gene match. This CDR3 has 15 amino acids. CDR3 nucleotide sequence: TGTGCCACCAGTGTCGCGACAGGGTACTACAATGAGCAGTTCTTC. Protein product: CATSVATGYYNEQFF.

This clonotype has a handful of counts. The genes are TRBV6-2 or TRBV6-3 and TRBJ2-7; tentatively, D is TRBD2 (6 bases). The V gene lost 2 bases and the J gene lost 1 base, with 12 bases spanning the gap. Germline lookup yields CDR1 MNHEY and CDR2 SVGEGT. The length of the CDR3 is 15 residues. DNA of the CDR3: TGTGCCAGCAGTTACGCCGCGGGGCCGTCCTACGAGCAGTACTTC. Encoded protein: CASSYAAGPSYEQYF.

This clonotype was seen only a few times. This sequence joins TRBV9 and TRBJ1-1; D is uncertain. Germline lookup yields CDR1 SGDLS and CDR2 YYNGEE. V shed 2 bases and J shed 11 bases, with 22 bases lying between them. CDR3 length: 15 amino acids. CDR3: CASSVSDGPPEFAFF. The CDR3 bases are TGTGCCAGCAGCGTTTCTGACGGACCCCCCGAGTTTGCTTTCTTT.

This rearrangement joins TRBV5-6 to TRBJ2-4; D could derive from TRBD1 or TRBD2 (6 bases each). Germline V CDR1 and CDR2: SGHDT, YYEEEE. The V end was cut by 3 bases, the J end by 11 bases, with 24 bases between. The length of the CDR3 is 16 residues. CDR3 in amino acids: CASSSWRAKNGGLQYF. CDR3 in DNA: TGTGCCAGCAGCTCATGGAGGGCCAAAAATGGGGGGCTTCAGTACTTC.

The chain links TRBV7-2 to TRBJ2-7, with 11 positions matching TRBD1. The CDR3 length is 14 residues. CDR1 is SGHTA, CDR2 FQGNSA, per germline. V lost 6 bases to trimming and J lost 4 bases; unmatched junction nucleotides: 5. The CDR3 loop is CASRRTGGSYEQYF. The CDR3 DNA reads as TGTGCCAGCAGAAGGACAGGGGGCTCGTACGAGCAGTACTTC.

In this sample, this clonotype turned up many times. The gene calls are TRBV28 and TRBJ2-7; TRBD2 agrees at 12 bases. V dropped 5 bases and J dropped 3; count of bases not matched to a gene: 5. CDR1 and CDR2 (germline): MDHEN, SYDVKM. The CDR3 covers 15 residues. CDR3 nucleotide sequence: TGTGCCAGCAGTCTCGGACTAGCGGGGCGCTACGAGCAGTACTTC. Translating gives CASSLGLAGRYEQYF.